These 23 T cell receptor beta chains came from one sample sequenced in a study of blood T cell repertoires in COVID-19. Repertoires were generated with immunoSEQ multiplex PCR, while TCRdb's copy carries only in-frame clones and drops some. This repertoire shows some 400,000 clones, around nine tenths found once; its top ten account for 1.7%. Sequencing was done on a sample of PBMCs or T cells enriched from blood (not recorded which). These receptors all stem from a woman aged 25 to 45 who had recovered from COVID-19.

This chain uses TRBV5-1 with TRBJ2-2, with D unresolved. V lost 0 bases to trimming and J lost 1 base, with 7 bases between them. The CDR3 is 15 residues long. CDR1 and CDR2 (germline): SGHRS, YFSETQ. The CDR3 region has the DNA TGCGCCAGCAGCTTGGCCACCGGGAACACCGGGGAGCTGTTTTTT. It is translated as CASSLATGNTGELFF. Supplemented by reference TRBV5-1 and TRBJ2-2, the full variable domain reads KAGVTQTPRYLIKTRGQQVTLSCSPISGHRSVSWYQQTPGQGLQFLFEYFSETQRNKGNFPGRFSGRQFSNSRSEMNVSTLELGDSALYLCASSLATGNTGELFFGEGSRLTVL.

The J gene is TRBJ2-7, the V gene TRBV7-9, with 8 bases aligning to TRBD1. Germline CDR1 SEHNR, CDR2 FQNEAQ (reference sequence). The CDR3 runs to 14 residues. V shed 5 bases and J 6 bases; nucleotides not matched to a gene: 9. CDR3 nucleotides: TGTGCCAGCAGCCGAGGCCAGACAGGGGCCGAGCAGTACTTC. Its protein product is CASSRGQTGAEQYF.

The V gene is TRBV7-2, the J gene TRBJ2-3, with 7 bases matching TRBD2. V dropped 6 bases and J dropped 5; count of bases not matched to a gene: 8. This CDR3 is built from 14 residues. CDR1 SGHTA and CDR2 FQGNSA come from the germline V gene. CDR3 bases: TGTGCCAGCAGAGGTACTACGGGGGGAGATACGCAGTATTTT. The encoded protein is CASRGTTGGDTQYF.

V gene TRBV18 combines with J gene TRBJ1-5; the D gene is possibly TRBD1 (5 bases). This CDR3 has 15 residues. The V end lost 1 base, the J end lost 7 bases, and 14 bases lay between the germline ends. Germline loops: CDR1 KGHSH, CDR2 LQKENI. This chain's CDR3 is CASSPRAGLGQPQHF. CDR3 in DNA: TGTGCCAGCTCACCACGAGCAGGGTTGGGCCAGCCCCAGCATTTT.

V usage is TRBV15 and J usage is TRBJ1-1, with 8 bases lining up with TRBD1. Germline CDR1 LNHNV, CDR2 YYDKDF (reference sequence). This CDR3 has 14 residues. Germline trimming cut 5 bases from V and 7 bases from J; bases unmatched to any gene: 9. CDR3 in amino acids: CATSGQGAFSEAFF. In nucleotides, the CDR3 is TGTGCCACCAGCGGCCAGGGGGCGTTTAGTGAAGCTTTCTTT. The full variable domain, rest sourced from reference TRBV15 and TRBJ1-1, is DAMVIQNPRYQVTQFGKPVTLSCSQTLNHNVMYWYQQKSSQAPKLLFHYYDKDFNNEADTPDNFQSRRPNTSFCFLDIRSPGLGDTAMYLCATSGQGAFSEAFFGQGTRLTVV.

This chain connects TRBV5-4 to TRBJ1-1, with 7 positions matching TRBD1. Germline V gene lookup returns CDR1 SGHNT and CDR2 YYREEE (reference sequence). The length of the CDR3 is 14 residues. Losses at the gene ends were 4 bases for V and 4 bases for J; bases not matched to a gene: 7. In nucleotides, the CDR3 is TGTGCCAGCAGCAGCGAACAGGGGAGCACTGAAGCTTTCTTT. Protein sequence: CASSSEQGSTEAFF.

This chain uses TRBV11-3 with TRBJ2-1; D remains ambiguous. Per the germline V gene, CDR1 is SGHNT and CDR2 is YENEEA. The ends were cut back, 1 base at V and 9 bases at J, with 10 bases in the middle. This CDR3 is 13 amino acids long. In DNA, the CDR3 is TGTGCCAGCAGCTTAGGGGTAGCCGGTGAGCAGTTCTTC. This gives the protein CASSLGVAGEQFF.

The J gene is TRBJ1-1, the V gene TRBV2; D ambiguous. The CDR3 has 16 amino acids. Looked up from germline, CDR1 is SNHLY and CDR2 is FYNNEI. V dropped 0 bases and J dropped 5 bases, with 16 bases sitting between them. CDR3 sequence (DNA): TGTGCCAGCAGTGAAGCGGGCGAGGGTATGAGGACTGAAGCTTTCTTT. Its protein product is CASSEAGEGMRTEAFF.

V gene TRBV13 combines with J gene TRBJ1-6, with 7 nucleotides matching TRBD1. Germline V gene lookup returns CDR1 PRHDT and CDR2 FYEKMQ (reference sequence). J was trimmed by 9 bases and V by 5 bases; bases with no gene match: 7. This CDR3 spans 14 amino acids. This CDR3 is CASSLRDRRSPLHF. The CDR3 DNA reads as TGTGCCAGCAGCCTTCGGGACAGACGTTCACCCCTCCACTTT.

The J gene is TRBJ2-1, the V gene TRBV15; 8 positions agree with TRBD2. The length of the CDR3 is 16 residues. Trimming cost V 0 bases and J 6 bases; bases outside gene matches: 7. Germline V lookup: CDR1 LNHNV, CDR2 YYDKDF (reference sequence). The CDR3 region is CATSREDGRARNEQFF. The CDR3 DNA sequence: TGTGCCACCAGCAGAGAGGACGGGAGGGCCCGCAATGAGCAGTTCTTC.

V is TRBV7-3 and J is TRBJ2-7; maybe TRBD2 (5 bases). The CDR3 runs to 13 residues. The germline CDR1 and CDR2 sequences are SGHTA and FQGTGA. V dropped 6 bases and J dropped 5 bases, with 14 bases sitting between them. The CDR3 region has the DNA TGTGCCAGCAGACTAGACACGTCCAACGAGCAGTACTTC. Amino acid sequence: CASRLDTSNEQYF.

The V and J genes are TRBV12-3 or TRBV12-4 and TRBJ2-5; TRBD2 aligns across 9 bases. Unmatched junction bases numbered 5, after V lost 7 bases and J lost 5 bases. The CDR3 has 13 amino acids. CDR3: CASKREAAETQYF. In DNA, the CDR3 is TGTGCCAGCAAGCGGGAGGCGGCGGAGACCCAGTACTTC.

This clone is a singleton in its sample. J is TRBJ2-5 and V is TRBV3-1 (or the pseudogene TRBV3-2), with TRBD2 matching 9 bases. Germline loops: CDR1 LGHDT, CDR2 YNNKEL (reference sequence). V lost 0 bases, J lost 5 bases, and 10 bases stayed unmatched. The CDR3 length is 17 residues. The CDR3 DNA reads as TGTGCCAGCAGCCAAGAGCCTAGCGGGGTCCAAAGGGAGACCCAGTACTTC. Translated: CASSQEPSGVQRETQYF.

The rearrangement joins TRBV7-9 to TRBJ2-4; 7 bases line up with TRBD1. Unmatched junction bases numbered 5, after V lost 5 bases and J lost 1 base. CDR1 is SEHNR and CDR2 is FQNEAQ in the germline V gene (reference sequence). This CDR3 is built from 15 residues. The CDR3 DNA is TGTGCCAGCAGCACAACAGGGGCGGCCAAAAACATTCAGTACTTC. The encoded protein is CASSTTGAAKNIQYF.

The chain is built from TRBV11-3 and TRBJ2-2; 12 nucleotides match TRBD2. Germline-derived CDR1 and CDR2 are SGHNT and YENEEA. V shed 5 bases and J 5 bases; nucleotides not matched to a gene: 3. This CDR3 is built from 15 residues. Here the CDR3 reads CASSVTSGRTGELFF. DNA of the CDR3: TGTGCCAGCAGCGTGACTAGCGGGAGAACCGGGGAGCTGTTTTTT.

CDR3 protein: CAWRRVGDDAEAFF. Here the CDR3 DNA reads TGTGCCTGGAGGCGGGTGGGCGACGATGCTGAAGCTTTCTTT. The chain employs TRBV30 and TRBJ1-1; D ambiguous. V was trimmed by 3 bases and J by 6 bases, leaving 17 bases between them. Germline assignment: CDR1 GTSNPN and CDR2 SVGIG (reference sequence). The CDR3 is made up of 14 amino acids. Full variable domain (remainder filled in from reference TRBV30 and TRBJ1-1): SQTIHQWPATLVQPVGSPLSLECTVEGTSNPNLYWYRQAAGRGLQLLFYSVGIGQISSEVPQNLSASRPQDRQFILSSKKLLLSDSGFYLCAWRRVGDDAEAFFGQGTRLTVV.

J is TRBJ1-1 and V is TRBV10-3, with 8 bases identical to TRBD1. V was clipped by 10 bases and J by 4 bases; unmatched bases: 8. The CDR3 totals 13 residues. Germline CDR1 is ENHRY and CDR2 is SYGVKD. CDR3 residues: CASQRQGSTEAFF. CDR3 DNA sequence: TGTGCCAGCCAAAGACAGGGGAGCACTGAAGCTTTCTTT.

The chain is built from TRBV7-2 and TRBJ2-1; TRBD2 matches at 7 bases. The V and J ends lost 2 bases and 0 bases, in that order; junction bases with no gene match: 1. In germline, CDR1 is SGHTA, CDR2 FQGNSA. The CDR3 contains 15 residues. CDR3 in DNA: TGTGCCAGCAGCTTACGGACTAGCTCCTACAATGAGCAGTTCTTC. This translates into CASSLRTSSYNEQFF.

This chain connects TRBV6-5 to TRBJ1-1, with 7 bases that match TRBD1. The germline CDR1 and CDR2 sequences are MNHEY and SVGAGI. This CDR3 contains 13 residues. Trimming at V came to 0 bases and at J to 6 bases, leaving 1 base not matched to a gene. This CDR3 reads CASSYSRGAEAFF. CDR3 bases: TGTGCCAGCAGTTACTCCAGGGGGGCTGAAGCTTTCTTT.

V and J are TRBV29-1 and TRBJ1-3; TRBD1 is a possible D gene (5 bases). CDR1 SQVTM and CDR2 ANQGSEA come from the germline V gene. Trimming took off 4 bases at V and 0 bases at J, with 10 bases between the two ends. The CDR3 totals 14 residues. CDR3 DNA: TGCAGCGTTGTCCTCAGGGTCTCTGGAAACACCATATATTTT. Translated: CSVVLRVSGNTIYF.

The chain is built from TRBV24-1 and TRBJ2-2, with D perhaps matching TRBD1 (5 bases). Germline loops: CDR1 KGHDR, CDR2 SFDVKD. Deletions cut 3 bases from V and 5 bases from J, with 12 bases between. The CDR3 spans 15 residues. DNA of the CDR3: TGTGCCACCAGTGATCTGGGGCAGCCGACCGGGGAGCTGTTTTTT. This sequence encodes CATSDLGQPTGELFF.

V usage is TRBV24-1 and J usage is TRBJ2-7; 10 bases map to TRBD1. The germline V gene has CDR1 KGHDR and CDR2 SFDVKD. The CDR3 extends over 15 amino acids. After removal of 3 bases from V and 6 bases from J, the junction contained 7 bases not matched to a gene. CDR3 in amino acids: CATSDAGTGVREQYF. CDR3 sequence (DNA): TGTGCCACCAGTGATGCCGGGACAGGGGTACGCGAGCAGTACTTC.

In DNA, the CDR3 is TGTGCCAGCAGCTTTGACAGGGGGCTCACTGAAGCTTTCTTT. Translation gives CASSFDRGLTEAFF. The rearrangement uses TRBV7-9 and TRBJ1-1; 10 bases fit TRBD1. V shed 3 bases, J shed 4 bases, and the junction held 2 bases outside the gene matches. This CDR3 comprises 14 residues. CDR1 SEHNR and CDR2 FQNEAQ come from the germline V gene (reference sequence).